The 3 T cell receptor beta chains in this list originate from one sample, sequenced in a study of CD8 T cells in ankylosing spondylitis. TCRdb called the 5' RACE reads again in MiXCR, with one record for every CDR3 protein. This table holds about 450,000 distinct CDR3 sequences, roughly a quarter found once. For these TCRs, the target antigens are not known. The study's findings and limits: What appeared characteristic of ankylosing spondylitis blood was a TCR beta motif of eight highly homologous variants.

Material: blood, either unsorted or a sorted T cell fraction (not recorded which). These receptor sequences come from a male donor with ankylosing spondylitis.

The CDR3 DNA is TGTGCCAGCAGCGGGGCGGACAGGCCGGGAGCTTTCTTT. It codes for CASSGADRPGAFF. The rearrangement links TRBV7-2 to TRBJ1-1, with 7 bases that match TRBD1. The V segment lost 5 bases and the J segment 10 bases; nucleotides outside the gene matches: 10. Germline V CDR1 and CDR2: SGHTA, FQGNSA. The CDR3 has 13 amino acids. Variable domain in full (rest from reference TRBV7-2 and TRBJ1-1): GAGVSQSPSNKVTEKGKDVELRCDPISGHTALYWYRQSLGQGLEFLIYFQGNSAPDKSGLPSDRFSAERTGGSVSTLTIQRTQQEDSAVYLCASSGADRPGAFFGQGTRLTVV.

This clonotype has more than one count but fewer than ten. The rearrangement links TRBV7-2 to TRBJ1-6; unclear D gene. The CDR3 sequence is 12 residues long. Germline V gene lookup returns CDR1 SGHTA and CDR2 FQGNSA. V was clipped by 8 bases and J by 10 bases, with 12 bases between them. CDR3: CASGTTGSPLHF. CDR3 nucleotides: TGTGCCAGCGGAACCACTGGATCACCCCTCCACTTT.

This clonotype was counted a few times. The genes are TRBV6-1 and TRBJ1-2, with 8 positions matching TRBD1. Germline lookup yields CDR1 MNHNS and CDR2 SASEGT. The V and J ends lost 5 bases and 5 bases, in that order; junction bases with no gene match: 7. This CDR3 has 14 residues. The CDR3 nucleotides are TGTGCCAGCAGTCAACGACAGGGGATATATGGCTACACCTTC. Protein product: CASSQRQGIYGYTF.